The 20 T cell receptor beta chains in this list originate from one sample, sequenced in a study of blood T cell repertoires in COVID-19. Assay used: immunoSEQ multiplex PCR; TCRdb lists only in-frame clones, some missing. This sample has 150,000 to 200,000 clones, with around four fifths found just once. Sequencing was carried out using peripheral blood. All receptors derive from a woman in her seventies with COVID-19, enrolled during active disease.

The genes are TRBV6-1 and TRBJ1-5; D gene unclear. CDR1 MNHNS and CDR2 SASEGT come from the germline V gene. V was cut by 0 bases and J by 3 bases, with 9 bases left in between. This CDR3 comprises 15 residues. The CDR3 reads CASSEANTPNQPQHF. DNA of the CDR3: TGTGCCAGCAGTGAAGCCAACACCCCCAATCAGCCCCAGCATTTT.

The chain carries TRBV27 and TRBJ2-7; TRBD1 matches 8 bases. V trimming: 8 bases; J trimming: 9 bases; junction bases outside the gene matches: 12. Germline CDR1 and CDR2: MNHEY and SMNVEV (reference sequence). CDR3 length: 13 amino acids. The CDR3 loop is CASSWDRNSGQYF. In nucleotides, the CDR3 is TGTGCCAGCTCCTGGGACAGGAACTCGGGGCAGTACTTC.

This chain connects TRBV28 to TRBJ2-2, with 7 bases matching TRBD1. The CDR3 extends over 15 amino acids. Germline V gene sequence: CDR1 MDHEN, CDR2 SYDVKM. Trimming removed 3 bases from V and 0 bases from J; junction bases left unmatched: 1. CDR3 coding DNA: TGTGCCAGCAGTTTCGACAGGGCGAACACCGGGGAGCTGTTTTTT. Translated, it gives CASSFDRANTGELFF.

CDR3 region: CASSESGRREPQHF. Here the CDR3 DNA reads TGTGCCAGCAGTGAGTCGGGGAGGAGGGAGCCCCAGCATTTT. V usage is TRBV2 and J usage is TRBJ1-5; D not certain. V gave up 3 bases and J gave up 8 bases, with 14 bases separating them. CDR3 length: 14 residues. CDR1 is SNHLY and CDR2 is FYNNEI in the germline V gene. Using reference TRBV2 and TRBJ1-5 for the parts outside the CDR3, the full variable domain is EPEVTQTPSHQVTQMGQEVILRCVPISNHLYFYWYRQILGQKVEFLVSFYNNEISEKSEIFDDQFSVERPDGSNFTLKIRSTKLEDSAMYFCASSESGRREPQHFGDGTRLSIL.

The chain couples TRBV11-2 to TRBJ2-7; 13 positions agree with TRBD2. Germline trimming cut 5 bases from V and 1 base from J; bases unmatched to any gene: 2. Per the germline V gene, CDR1 is SGHAT and CDR2 is FQNNGV. The CDR3 is 15 residues long. CDR3: CASSALAGGSYEQYF. The CDR3 DNA sequence: TGTGCCAGCAGCGCACTAGCGGGAGGGTCCTACGAGCAGTACTTC.

The J gene is TRBJ2-1, the V gene TRBV3-1 (or the pseudogene TRBV3-2), with 8 positions matching TRBD1. From germline, CDR1 is LGHDT and CDR2 YNNKEL (reference sequence). V was clipped by 1 base and J by 9 bases; unmatched bases: 2. The CDR3 consists of 13 residues. Written as DNA, the CDR3 is TGTGCCAGCAGCCAAGCCAGGGGGCTTGAGCAGTTCTTC. This encodes CASSQARGLEQFF.

The chain has TRBV10-3 and TRBJ2-1; D gene uncertain. This CDR3 has 15 amino acids. Germline V gene lookup returns CDR1 ENHRY and CDR2 SYGVKD. V lost 3 bases and J lost 0, with 9 bases in between. The CDR3 region has the DNA TGTGCCATCAGTGATGTAAAGAGCTCCTACAATGAGCAGTTCTTC. It specifies CAISDVKSSYNEQFF.

The chain is built from TRBV19 and TRBJ1-1; D ambiguous. Deletions cut 8 bases from V and 0 bases from J, with 7 bases between. Germline lookup yields CDR1 LNHDA and CDR2 SQIVND (reference sequence). There are 12 residues in the CDR3. The CDR3 nucleotides read TGTGCCAGTCGTTCAGTGAACACTGAAGCTTTCTTT. Protein product: CASRSVNTEAFF. Full variable domain (outside the CDR3, taken from reference TRBV19 and TRBJ1-1): DGGITQSPKYLFRKEGQNVTLSCEQNLNHDAMYWYRQDPGQGLRLIYYSQIVNDFQKGDIAEGYSVSREKKESFPLTVTSAQKNPTAFYLCASRSVNTEAFFGQGTRLTVV.

V gene TRBV5-1 combines with J gene TRBJ2-3, with 8 bases fitting TRBD2. The CDR3 contains 15 residues. Trimming took 1 base from V and 2 from J; bases not matched to a gene: 3. The germline V gene encodes CDR1 SGHRS and CDR2 YFSETQ. Here the CDR3 reads CASSLNSGTTDTQYF. In DNA, the CDR3 is TGCGCCAGCAGCTTGAATAGCGGGACCACAGATACGCAGTATTTT.

The genes are TRBV5-1 and TRBJ2-7, with 12 positions matching TRBD2. This CDR3 spans 15 amino acids. Germline-derived CDR1 and CDR2 are SGHRS and YFSETQ. Losses at the gene ends were 4 bases for V and 7 bases for J; bases not matched to a gene: 9. The CDR3 DNA is TGCGCCAGCAGCAGGCGACTAGCGGGAGAGGAGGAGCAGTACTTC. It is translated as CASSRRLAGEEEQYF. Filled out from reference TRBV5-1 and TRBJ2-7, the complete variable domain reads KAGVTQTPRYLIKTRGQQVTLSCSPISGHRSVSWYQQTPGQGLQFLFEYFSETQRNKGNFPGRFSGRQFSNSRSEMNVSTLELGDSALYLCASSRRLAGEEEQYFGPGTRLTVT.

The chain couples TRBV28 to TRBJ2-4, with a weak D call TRBD1 (6 bases). CDR1 and CDR2 from the germline V gene are MDHEN and SYDVKM. The CDR3 is made up of 15 amino acids. V lost 5 bases, J lost 7 bases, and 18 bases lay in between. Here the CDR3 DNA reads TGTGCCAGCAGTCCCCAGCGCTCCCAGGGGAACATTCAGTACTTC. It encodes CASSPQRSQGNIQYF.

This chain connects TRBV3-1 (or the pseudogene TRBV3-2) to TRBJ2-1; D is perhaps TRBD2 (6 bases). The germline V and J ends were trimmed by 2 bases and 4 bases, with 12 bases remaining between them. The CDR3 runs to 15 residues. Germline V lookup: CDR1 LGHDT, CDR2 YNNKEL (reference sequence). In nucleotides, the CDR3 is TGTGCCAGCAGCCAACGCGGGGCTCGGTACAATGAGCAGTTCTTC. This gives the protein CASSQRGARYNEQFF.

The chain recombines TRBV12-3 or TRBV12-4 with TRBJ2-3; possible D gene TRBD2, 5 bases. The CDR3 length is 13 residues. The V end lost 3 bases, the J end lost 6 bases, and 10 bases lay between the germline ends. CDR3 in amino acids: CASSFSATDTQYF. The CDR3, as DNA: TGTGCCAGCAGTTTTAGCGCTACGGATACGCAGTATTTT.

This chain uses TRBV7-9 with TRBJ2-1; no definite D call. There are 9 residues in the CDR3. CDR1 and CDR2 from the germline V gene are SEHNR and FQNEAQ (reference sequence). V was pared by 10 bases and J by 7 bases, with 5 bases between. DNA of the CDR3: TGTGCCACGACAAATGAGCAGTTCTTC. It specifies CATTNEQFF.

The chain couples TRBV3-1 (or the pseudogene TRBV3-2) to TRBJ2-3, with 8 bases fitting TRBD2. The CDR3 has 14 residues. Germline V gene sequence: CDR1 LGHDT, CDR2 YNNKEL (reference sequence). Unmatched junction bases numbered 10, after V lost 6 bases and J lost 8 bases. CDR3 sequence (DNA): TGTGCCAGCAGGGGGAGCGGGGGCCCTTCTACGCAGTATTTT. Amino acid sequence: CASRGSGGPSTQYF.

The gene calls are TRBV21-1 and TRBJ2-5; the table gives TRBD1 as D, unverified against the DNA. TRBV21-1 is an annotated pseudogene. CDR3 size: 16 residues. CDR3 amino acids: CASSITGTGRVETQYF. For the CDR3, the DNA is TGTGCCAGCAGCATAACCGGGACAGGGAGGGTTGAGACCCAGTACTTC.

The rearrangement links TRBV13 to TRBJ2-7; D remains unclear. This CDR3 has 12 amino acids. V was shortened by 2 bases and J by 3 bases, with 5 bases between the two germline ends. From germline, CDR1 is PRHDT and CDR2 FYEKMQ (reference sequence). The CDR3 DNA reads as TGTGCCAGCAGCTTACCCAACTACGAGCAGTACTTC. Translated, it gives CASSLPNYEQYF.

The chain recombines TRBV9 with TRBJ2-2; no clear D gene. CDR3 length: 14 amino acids. Germline CDR1 and CDR2: SGDLS and YYNGEE. Trimming removed 3 bases at V and 1 base at J, with 7 bases between. The CDR3 sequence is CASSGTVNTGELFF. CDR3 nucleotides: TGTGCCAGCAGCGGAACAGTGAACACCGGGGAGCTGTTTTTT.

This chain connects TRBV30 to TRBJ1-2; D not resolved. Germline CDR1 and CDR2: GTSNPN and SVGIG (reference sequence). V lost 3 bases and J 4 bases, leaving 12 bases between the germline ends. The CDR3 extends over 13 amino acids. CDR3 amino acids: CAWRVGAVYGYTF. CDR3 nucleotide sequence: TGTGCCTGGAGAGTGGGAGCCGTCTATGGCTACACCTTC.

The V call is TRBV27, the J call TRBJ1-2, with D possibly TRBD1 on 6 matching bases. The V and J ends lost 5 bases and 7 bases respectively, with 11 bases between them. The CDR3 covers 12 residues. Germline V lookup: CDR1 MNHEY, CDR2 SMNVEV (reference sequence). In nucleotides, the CDR3 is TGTGCCAGCAGTCCGACAGGCTCTGGCTACACCTTC. It translates to CASSPTGSGYTF.